One sample yielded the 5 T cell receptor beta chains listed below, sequenced in a study of Ad26.COV2.S vaccination and SARS-CoV-2 variants (dated by TCRdb to the early 2020s). Library prep was done by the immunoSEQ multiplex PCR assay. This immuneACCESS table, as held by TCRdb, lists in-frame sequences with V and J called but not all clones. Of the missing ones, under half trace to an unresolved V gene in checked studies; the others have no known cause. Present in this sample are some 340,000 clones, just over 85% of which were seen just once. 1.9% of the sample is held by the ten biggest clonotypes. The sample's treatment or condition, from its label and the paper: around 19 received Ad26.COV2.S at low or high dose, single or two shots; roughly 5 received placebo; per-sample allocation not given. For vaccine and placebo recipients, the sequenced repertoires came from samples collected on day 63 after the first injection.

Sample: peripheral blood, taken in a trial of Ad26.COV2.S vaccine versus placebo. The source is a person between 18 and 59 years old who received the Ad26.COV2.S COVID-19 vaccine or a placebo.

This rearrangement joins TRBV7-9 to TRBJ2-3; D is uncertain. This CDR3 spans 12 amino acids. CDR1 is SEHNR, CDR2 FQNEAQ, per germline (reference sequence). Between the trimmed V and J ends, which lost 5 bases and 6 bases, there was a span of 9 bases. In DNA form, the CDR3 reads TGTGCCAGCAGCCTAGACGAGGATACGCAGTATTTT. This sequence encodes CASSLDEDTQYF.

The chain couples TRBV15 to TRBJ2-5, with 9 nucleotides matching TRBD1. The germline gives CDR1 LNHNV, CDR2 YYDKDF (reference sequence). Unmatched junction bases numbered 10, after V lost 3 bases and J lost 5 bases. The CDR3 is 16 amino acids. DNA of the CDR3: TGTGCCACCAGCAGGGAGACAGGGGGGGTACCGGAGACCCAGTACTTC. Its translation is CATSRETGGVPETQYF.

The chain uses TRBV14 and TRBJ1-2; 7 bases are a match to TRBD1. The CDR3 runs to 16 residues. Germline loops: CDR1 SGHDN, CDR2 FVKESK. V lost 0 bases and J lost 6; bases outside the gene matches: 10. The CDR3 DNA is TGTGCCAGCAGCCAAGATCGCGGCAGGGGGATGCATGGCTACACCTTC. Its translation is CASSQDRGRGMHGYTF. The whole variable domain, remainder taken from reference TRBV14 and TRBJ1-2, is EAGVTQFPSHSVIEKGQTVTLRCDPISGHDNLYWYRRVMGKEIKFLLHFVKESKQDESGMPNNRFLAERTGGTYSTLKVQPAELEDSGVYFCASSQDRGRGMHGYTFGSGTRLTVV.

J is TRBJ2-7 and V is TRBV7-2, with unresolved D. Germline V gene lookup returns CDR1 SGHTA and CDR2 FQGNSA. V was pared by 2 bases and J by 0 bases, with 11 bases between. This CDR3 contains 15 residues. CDR3 amino acids: CASSLSPQSSYEQYF. The CDR3 DNA reads as TGTGCCAGCAGCTTATCTCCACAGAGCTCCTACGAGCAGTACTTC.

This chain joins TRBV2 and TRBJ2-2, with 8 bases identical to TRBD1. J was trimmed by 4 bases and V by 4 bases; bases with no gene match: 5. CDR1 is SNHLY, CDR2 FYNNEI, per germline. The CDR3 contains 15 residues. The CDR3 nucleotides are TGTGCCAGCAGTGCAGGGGGCGACGCCACCGGGGAGCTGTTTTTT. Residues: CASSAGGDATGELFF.